This T cell receptor (beta chain) originates from a study of post-analysis software for immune sequencing data. Unique molecular identifiers were present in the TCR beta cDNA libraries. With roughly 1 to 10 million T cells as the source, roughly 0.5 million cDNA molecules resulted. TCRdb analysed the PCR reads with MiXCR anew, one entry per CDR3 protein. Seen here are 250,000 to 300,000 distinct CDR3 sequences, 36% observed once, and the top ten hold under 5.5%. Regarding this clonotype: A much larger clone differs from this one at a single base, so this may be a read error.

This clonotype was obtained from a girl aged 10-17 years with multiple sclerosis. Sequencing was performed on blood.

CDR3: CASSPGGGDTQDF. The DNA for the CDR3 is TGTGCCAGCAGTCCAGGGGGGGGAGATACGCAGGATTTT. The gene calls are TRBV12-3 or TRBV12-4 and TRBJ2-3; D tentatively reads TRBD1 or TRBD2 (7 bases each). The CDR3 has 13 amino acids.